Listed here is a single TCR beta chain. Its antigen is unidentified. This specimen comes from a study of identifying expanded T cells in peripheral blood. Study observations and caveats: Variance in clone template counts between approximately two-week samples significantly increased with total template count across all healthy donors. Differentially abundant clones: roughly 1.2 between replicates, about 15 at 2 to 3 weeks, roughly 18 at four.

Healthy donors had no documented immune events, such as infections, while sampled. Libraries were prepared by immunoSEQ multiplex PCR; TCRdb keeps only in-frame clonotypes and omits some of them. The sample lists 58,000 or so clones, around four fifths seen once, with under 20% in the top ten. The CDR3 is 14 residues long. Germline V gene lookup returns CDR1 SGHNT and CDR2 YENEEA. V was cut by 1 base and J by 8 bases, with 15 bases left in between. Sequenced sample: blood. V is TRBV11-3 and J is TRBJ2-7; unclear D gene. This clonotype originated in a person between 18 and 69 years old in good health. This CDR3 reads CASSLGKNTHQQYF. The CDR3 DNA follows: TGTGCCAGCAGCTTAGGAAAGAATACTCACCAGCAGTACTTC.